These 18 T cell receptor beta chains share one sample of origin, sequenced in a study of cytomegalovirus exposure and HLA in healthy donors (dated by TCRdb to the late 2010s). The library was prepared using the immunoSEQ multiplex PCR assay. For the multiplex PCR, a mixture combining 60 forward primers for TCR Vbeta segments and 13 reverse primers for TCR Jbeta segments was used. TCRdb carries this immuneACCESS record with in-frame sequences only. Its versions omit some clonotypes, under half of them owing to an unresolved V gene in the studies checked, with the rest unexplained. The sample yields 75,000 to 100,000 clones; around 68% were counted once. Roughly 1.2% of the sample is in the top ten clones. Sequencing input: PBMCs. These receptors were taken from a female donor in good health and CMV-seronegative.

CDR3 in DNA: TGTGCCAGCAGCTTAGGCGGGACAGGGCGGAATGAAAAACTGTTTTTT. It yields the protein CASSLGGTGRNEKLFF. This sequence joins TRBV7-9 and TRBJ1-4; TRBD1 aligns across 9 bases. The CDR3 runs to 16 residues. Germline V gene sequence: CDR1 SEHNR, CDR2 FQNEAQ (reference sequence). Trimming cost V 1 base and J 5 bases; bases outside gene matches: 5. The variable domain in full, completed from reference TRBV7-9 and TRBJ1-4, reads DTGVSQNPRHKITKRGQNVTFRCDPISEHNRLYWYRQTLGQGPEFLTYFQNEAQLEKSRLLSDRFSAERPKGSFSTLEIQRTEQGDSAMYLCASSLGGTGRNEKLFFGSGTQLSVL.

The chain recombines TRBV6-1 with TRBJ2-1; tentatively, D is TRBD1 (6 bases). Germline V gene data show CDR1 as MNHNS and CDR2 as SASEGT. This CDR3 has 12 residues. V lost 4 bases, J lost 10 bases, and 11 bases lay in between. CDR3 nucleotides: TGTGCCAGCAGTGCCCGGGGACAAGAGCAGTTCTTC. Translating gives CASSARGQEQFF.

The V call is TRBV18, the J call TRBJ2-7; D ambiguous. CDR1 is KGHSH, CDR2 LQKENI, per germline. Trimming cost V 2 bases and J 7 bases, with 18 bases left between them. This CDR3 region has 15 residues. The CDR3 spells CASSPASTYRREQYF. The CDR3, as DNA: TGTGCCAGCTCACCAGCTTCAACCTATAGAAGAGAGCAGTACTTC.

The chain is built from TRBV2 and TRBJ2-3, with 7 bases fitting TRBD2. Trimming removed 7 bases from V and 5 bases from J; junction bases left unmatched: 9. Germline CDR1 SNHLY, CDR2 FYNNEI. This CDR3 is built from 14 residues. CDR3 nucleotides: TGTGCCAGCAATACGGCGGGAGAAGTAGATACGCAGTATTTT. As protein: CASNTAGEVDTQYF. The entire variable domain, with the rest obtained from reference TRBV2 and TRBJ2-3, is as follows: EPEVTQTPSHQVTQMGQEVILRCVPISNHLYFYWYRQILGQKVEFLVSFYNNEISEKSEIFDDQFSVERPDGSNFTLKIRSTKLEDSAMYFCASNTAGEVDTQYFGPGTRLTVL.

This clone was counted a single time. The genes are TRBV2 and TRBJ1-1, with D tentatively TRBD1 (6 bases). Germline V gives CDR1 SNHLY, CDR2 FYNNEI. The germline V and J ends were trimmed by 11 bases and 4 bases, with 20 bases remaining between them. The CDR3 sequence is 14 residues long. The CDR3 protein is CAGGRGTSGTEAFF. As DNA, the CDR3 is TGTGCCGGGGGGAGGGGGACCTCGGGCACTGAAGCTTTCTTT.

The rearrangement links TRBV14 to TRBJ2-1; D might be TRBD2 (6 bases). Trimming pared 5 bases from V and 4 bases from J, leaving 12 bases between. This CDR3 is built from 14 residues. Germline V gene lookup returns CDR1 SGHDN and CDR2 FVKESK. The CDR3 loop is CASSKTGTYNEQFF. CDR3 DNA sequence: TGTGCCAGCAGCAAAACCGGGACTTACAATGAGCAGTTCTTC.

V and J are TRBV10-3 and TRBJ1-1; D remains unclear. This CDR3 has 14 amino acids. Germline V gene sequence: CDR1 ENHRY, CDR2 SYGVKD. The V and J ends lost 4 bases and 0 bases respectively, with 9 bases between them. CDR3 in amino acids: CAISGGRLNTEAFF. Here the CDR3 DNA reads TGTGCCATCAGTGGAGGTCGCCTGAACACTGAAGCTTTCTTT.

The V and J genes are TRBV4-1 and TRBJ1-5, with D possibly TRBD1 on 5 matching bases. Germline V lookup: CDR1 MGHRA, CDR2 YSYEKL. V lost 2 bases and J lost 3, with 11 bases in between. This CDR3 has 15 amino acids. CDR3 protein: CASSQRGTLNQPQHF. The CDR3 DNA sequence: TGCGCCAGCAGCCAACGCGGGACCCTCAATCAGCCCCAGCATTTT.

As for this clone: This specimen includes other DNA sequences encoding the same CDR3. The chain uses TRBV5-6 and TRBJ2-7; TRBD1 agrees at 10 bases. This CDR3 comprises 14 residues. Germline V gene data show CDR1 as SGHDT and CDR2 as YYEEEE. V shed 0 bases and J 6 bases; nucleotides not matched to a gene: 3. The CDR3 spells CASSLGQGAREQYF. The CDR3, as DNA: TGTGCCAGCAGCTTGGGACAGGGGGCGCGCGAGCAGTACTTC. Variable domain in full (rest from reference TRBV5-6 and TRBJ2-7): DAGVTQSPTHLIKTRGQQVTLRCSPKSGHDTVSWYQQALGQGPQFIFQYYEEEERQRGNFPDRFSGHQFPNYSSELNVNALLLGDSALYLCASSLGQGAREQYFGPGTRLTVT.

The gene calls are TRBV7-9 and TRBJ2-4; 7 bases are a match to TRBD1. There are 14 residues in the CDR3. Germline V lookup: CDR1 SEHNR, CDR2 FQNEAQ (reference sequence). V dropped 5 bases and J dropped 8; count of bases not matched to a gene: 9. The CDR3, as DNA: TGTGCCAGCAGCAACCGGGACAGTTGGGACATTCAGTACTTC. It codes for CASSNRDSWDIQYF.

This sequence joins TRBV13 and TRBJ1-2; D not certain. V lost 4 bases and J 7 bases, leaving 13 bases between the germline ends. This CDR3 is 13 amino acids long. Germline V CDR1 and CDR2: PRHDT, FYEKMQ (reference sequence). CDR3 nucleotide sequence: TGTGCCAGCAGCTCTTTAGGAGGTAGTGGCTACACCTTC. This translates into CASSSLGGSGYTF.

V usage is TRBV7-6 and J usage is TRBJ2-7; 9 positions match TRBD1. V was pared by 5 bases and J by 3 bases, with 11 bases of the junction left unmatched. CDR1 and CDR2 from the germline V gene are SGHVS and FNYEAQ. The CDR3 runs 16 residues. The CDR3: CASSRSTGGIFYEQYF. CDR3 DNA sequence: TGTGCCAGCAGCCGCTCGACAGGGGGGATTTTCTACGAGCAGTACTTC. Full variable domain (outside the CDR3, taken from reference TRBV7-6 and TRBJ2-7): GAGVSQSPRYKVTKRGQDVALRCDPISGHVSLYWYRQALGQGPEFLTYFNYEAQQDKSGLPNDRFSAERPEGSISTLTIQRTEQRDSAMYRCASSRSTGGIFYEQYFGPGTRLTVT.

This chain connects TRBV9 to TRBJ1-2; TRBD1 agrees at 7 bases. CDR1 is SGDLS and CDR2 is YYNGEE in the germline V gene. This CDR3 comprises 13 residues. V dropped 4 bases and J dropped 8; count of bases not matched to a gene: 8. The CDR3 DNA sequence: TGTGCCAGCAGCCCAGGGACAGCCGTGGGCTACACCTTC. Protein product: CASSPGTAVGYTF.

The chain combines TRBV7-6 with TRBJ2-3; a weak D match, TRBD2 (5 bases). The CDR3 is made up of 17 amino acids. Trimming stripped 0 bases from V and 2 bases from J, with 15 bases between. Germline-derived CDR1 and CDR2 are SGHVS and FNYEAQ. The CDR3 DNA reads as TGTGCCAGCAGCTTAGCGTCTAGAGGAGGCTACACAGATACGCAGTATTTT. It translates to CASSLASRGGYTDTQYF.

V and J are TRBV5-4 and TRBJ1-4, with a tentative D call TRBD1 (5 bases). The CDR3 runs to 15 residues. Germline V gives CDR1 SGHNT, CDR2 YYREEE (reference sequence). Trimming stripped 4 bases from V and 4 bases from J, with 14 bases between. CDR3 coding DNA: TGTGCCAGCAGCGCGAGCCACGGGGGTAATGAAAAACTGTTTTTT. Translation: CASSASHGGNEKLFF. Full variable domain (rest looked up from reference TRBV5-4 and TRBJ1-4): ETGVTQSPTHLIKTRGQQVTLRCSSQSGHNTVSWYQQALGQGPQFIFQYYREEENGRGNFPPRFSGLQFPNYSSELNVNALELDDSALYLCASSASHGGNEKLFFGSGTQLSVL.

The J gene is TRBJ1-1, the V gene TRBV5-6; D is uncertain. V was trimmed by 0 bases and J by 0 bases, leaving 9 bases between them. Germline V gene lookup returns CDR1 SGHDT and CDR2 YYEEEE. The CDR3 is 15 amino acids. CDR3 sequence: CASSLAGRMNTEAFF. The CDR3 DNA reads TGTGCCAGCAGCTTGGCGGGGAGGATGAACACTGAAGCTTTCTTT.

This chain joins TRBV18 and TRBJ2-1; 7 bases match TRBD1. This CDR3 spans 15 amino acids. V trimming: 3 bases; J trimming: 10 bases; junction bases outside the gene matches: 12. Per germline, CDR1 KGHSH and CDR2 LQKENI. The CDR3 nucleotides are TGTGCCAGCTCACCTCGACAGGGTCCAGGCGGGGAGCAGTTCTTC. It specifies CASSPRQGPGGEQFF.

DNA of the CDR3: TGCGCCAGCAGTGTAGTCGGGGTCAATCAGCCCCAGCATTTT. Translation gives CASSVVGVNQPQHF. This chain connects TRBV10-2 to TRBJ1-5; D is unresolved. Deletions cut 4 bases from V and 3 bases from J, with 10 bases between. The CDR3 is made up of 14 amino acids. Germline CDR1 reads WSHSY; CDR2 reads SAAADI.